A selection of T cell receptor beta chains follows, all from one sample in a study of blood T cell repertoires in COVID-19. TCRdb's table, derived via immunoSEQ multiplex PCR, lists solely in-frame clones and lacks some. Of about 59,000 clones in the sample, 91% are singletons; the top ten hold about 9%. Sequencing used peripheral blood. These receptors were taken from a human donor in a cohort sampled during active COVID-19. CDR3s include the opening cysteine and the closing phenylalanine or tryptophan. A D gene is named only where the DNA matches it firmly. Rows give clone size only sometimes, using once, few, many, or a class for an expanded clone.

V	length	size	J	D	CDR3	DNA
TRBV28	16	.	TRBJ1-4	TRBD1	CASSFFQGGTNEKLFF	TGTGCCAGCAGTTTCTTCCAGGGGGGAACTAATGAAAAACTGTTTTTT
TRBV9	16	few	TRBJ2-3	TRBD2	CASSVTRGGRTDTQYF	TGTGCCAGCAGCGTAACCCGGGGGGGTCGCACAGATACGCAGTATTTT
TRBV7-2	16	.	TRBJ2-3	TRBD2	CASSLVGLGGTDTQYF	TGTGCCAGCAGCTTAGTGGGACTAGGAGGGACAGATACGCAGTATTTT
TRBV2	15	.	TRBJ1-2	TRBD1	CASSEARQGIYGYTF	TGTGCCAGCAGTGAAGCGAGACAGGGCATCTATGGCTACACCTTC
TRBV19	14	.	TRBJ2-2	TRBD2	CASSVSGGAGELFF	TGTGCCAGTAGTGTTAGCGGGGGCGCCGGGGAGCTGTTTTTT
TRBV7-2	15	once	TRBJ1-5	.	CASSLGRGKVQPQHF	TGTGCCAGCAGCTTAGGCAGGGGAAAAGTTCAGCCCCAGCATTTT
TRBV5-1	14	.	TRBJ2-1	.	CASGPGTSGYEQFF	TGCGCCAGTGGACCCGGGACAAGTGGGTATGAGCAGTTCTTC
TRBV29-1	14	.	TRBJ1-6	TRBD1	CSGHRGLWISPLHF	TGCAGCGGTCACAGGGGGCTCTGGATATCACCCCTCCACTTT
TRBV20-1	15	.	TRBJ2-3	TRBD2	CSASNKRGAGDTQYF	TGCAGTGCTAGTAACAAGCGGGGGGCTGGAGATACGCAGTATTTT
TRBV6-5	15	.	TRBJ2-3	.	CASSYLDSATDTQYF	TGTGCCAGCAGTTACCTGGACAGTGCAACAGATACGCAGTATTTT
TRBV3-1/TRBV3-2	13	.	TRBJ1-5	.	CASSPSGIQPQHF	TGTGCCAGCAGCCCATCAGGGATTCAGCCCCAGCATTTT
TRBV19	12	once	TRBJ1-5	.	CASSPLNQPQHF	TGTGCCAGTAGTCCCTTAAATCAGCCCCAGCATTTT
TRBV11-3	15	once	TRBJ2-6	.	CASSLGSSGANVLTF	TGTGCCAGCAGCTTAGGGAGCTCTGGGGCCAACGTCCTGACTTTC
TRBV5-8	12	.	TRBJ2-1	.	CASSSQYNEQFF	TGTGCCAGCAGCTCACAATACAATGAGCAGTTCTTC
TRBV9	14	.	TRBJ2-7	TRBD1	CASSPGQGNYEQYF	TGTGCCAGCAGCCCGGGACAGGGAAACTACGAGCAGTACTTC
TRBV5-6	14	.	TRBJ2-7	TRBD2	CASRAGTSDNEQYF	TGTGCCAGCAGGGCCGGGACTAGCGATAACGAGCAGTACTTC
TRBV7-3	13	.	TRBJ1-1	.	CASSLGSNTEAFF	TGTGCCAGCAGCTTAGGCTCGAACACTGAAGCTTTCTTT
TRBV5-1	15	once	TRBJ2-7	.	CASSLAGTRSYEQYF	TGCGCCAGCAGCTTGGCAGGGACTCGCTCCTACGAGCAGTACTTC
TRBV4-1	15	.	TRBJ1-1	TRBD1	CASSQAGGTATEAFF	TGCGCCAGCAGCCAAGCAGGGGGAACCGCCACTGAAGCTTTCTTT
TRBV4-1	14	.	TRBJ1-5	.	CASSQKTGQQPQHF	TGCGCCAGCAGCCAGAAGACAGGTCAACAGCCCCAGCATTTT
TRBV7-3	16	.	TRBJ1-4	TRBD1	CASSPPDRRPNEKLFF	TGTGCCAGCAGCCCCCCGGACAGGCGGCCTAATGAAAAACTGTTTTTT
TRBV2	14	.	TRBJ1-1	.	CASSVGGGYTEAFF	TGTGCCAGCAGTGTAGGTGGAGGATACACTGAAGCTTTCTTT